The next 32 T cell receptor beta chains were all read from a single sample in a study of blood T cells in healthy people across ages (dated by TCRdb to about 2015). The library came from 5' RACE. This sample was sequenced with an Illumina HiSeq 2500. The second PCR ran for about 7 to 11 cycles and used a J-beta primer mix along with a sample-barcoded 5' primer. In-frame beta chains were kept once TCRdb had trimmed the public reads at Q25 with fastp and called clones with MiXCR. Each entry is one CDR3 protein sequence, shown with its most common DNA and genes. The sample table records 950,000 to 1,200,000 distinct CDR3 sequences; more than 30% of these occur just once. The ten largest clones capture about an eighth of the sample. The sample consisted of blood. The receptors derive from a young man in good health.

This clonotype was seen a few times. The J gene is TRBJ2-7, the V gene TRBV4-2; D perhaps matches TRBD1 (6 bases). The end of the DNA aligns better with TRBJ2-5, so the J call may be wrong. In germline, CDR1 is LGHNA, CDR2 YNFKEQ. The CDR3 loop spans 14 amino acids. CDR3 nucleotide sequence: TGTGCCAGCGGAAGGGGGTCCGGGATAGAGACCCAGTACTTC. Encoded protein: CASGRGSGIETQYF.

This clonotype has more than one count but fewer than ten. The J gene is TRBJ2-3, the V gene TRBV10-3; 7 positions agree with TRBD2. CDR1 and CDR2 (germline): ENHRY, SYGVKD. The CDR3 contains 16 residues. J lost 1 base, V lost 2 bases, and 6 bases had no gene match. CDR3 region: CAISEIASGRTDTQYF. CDR3 DNA sequence: TGTGCCATCAGTGAGATCGCTAGCGGTCGCACAGATACGCAGTATTTT.

A few counts support this clonotype. The chain combines TRBV27 with TRBJ2-7; 9 bases align to TRBD1. Germline V gene sequence: CDR1 MNHEY, CDR2 SMNVEV (reference sequence). V lost 5 bases, J lost 7 bases, and 9 bases stayed unmatched. The CDR3 is made up of 14 amino acids. The DNA of the CDR3 is TGTGCCAGCAGTCCCCGGACAGGGGACGATGAGCAGTACTTC. Its translation is CASSPRTGDDEQYF.

This clonotype was seen a few times. This chain links TRBV7-2 with TRBJ2-3; no reliable D call. Germline V CDR1 and CDR2: SGHTA, FQGNSA. This CDR3 has 16 amino acids. The V gene lost 4 bases and the J gene lost 2 bases, with 16 bases spanning the gap. The DNA for the CDR3 is TGTGCCAGCAGCTCTTCCAGTGCAGGTACCACAGATACGCAGTATTTT. This codes for CASSSSSAGTTDTQYF.

This chain joins TRBV6-6 and TRBJ2-5; possibly TRBD1 for D (5 bases). This CDR3 is built from 15 residues. Trimming pared 0 bases from V and 11 bases from J, leaving 19 bases between. CDR1 and CDR2 (germline): MNHNY, SVGAGI (reference sequence). CDR3 in amino acids: CASSYSGAPYNEQYF. CDR3 in DNA: TGTGCCAGCAGTTACTCAGGGGCCCCCTACAATGAGCAGTACTTC.

The J gene is TRBJ1-6, the V gene TRBV5-1, with TRBD1 matching over 8 bases. With V trimmed by 0 bases and J by 7 bases, 9 bases remained unmatched. Per the germline V gene, CDR1 is SGHRS and CDR2 is YFSETQ. The CDR3 totals 17 residues. The CDR3, as DNA: TGCGCCAGCAGCTTGGAGGCAGGGGGCCGAAGGAATTCACCCCTCCACTTT. Residues: CASSLEAGGRRNSPLHF.

The V and J genes are TRBV20-1 and TRBJ1-1, with a tentative D call TRBD1 (6 bases). The CDR3 length is 14 residues. V was trimmed by 5 bases and J by 3 bases, leaving 16 bases between them. Germline CDR1 DFQATT, CDR2 SNEGSKA (reference sequence). The CDR3 protein is CSAEGGAQYTEAFF. The CDR3 DNA follows: TGCAGTGCTGAAGGGGGGGCCCAGTACACTGAAGCTTTCTTT.

This clonotype has a handful of counts. This chain connects TRBV13 to TRBJ1-2; the D gene is possibly TRBD1 (5 bases). CDR1 is PRHDT, CDR2 FYEKMQ, per germline (reference sequence). The ends were cut back, 10 bases at V and 7 bases at J, with 19 bases in the middle. CDR3 size: 13 residues. The CDR3 DNA follows: TGTGCCACCGGCGGGGGGGGAACGTTTGGCTACACCTTC. Amino acids: CATGGGGTFGYTF. The variable domain in full, completed from reference TRBV13 and TRBJ1-2, reads AAGVIQSPRHLIKEKRETATLKCYPIPRHDTVYWYQQGPGQDPQFLISFYEKMQSDKGSIPDRFSAQQFSDYHSELNMSSLELGDSALYFCATGGGGTFGYTFGSGTRLTVV.

This chain uses TRBV7-2 with TRBJ2-7; possible D gene TRBD2, 5 bases. There are 13 residues in the CDR3. From germline, CDR1 is SGHTA and CDR2 FQGNSA. V dropped 1 base and J dropped 2 bases, with 6 bases sitting between them. This CDR3 reads CASSLVAPYEQYF. The CDR3 region has the DNA TGTGCCAGCAGCTTAGTAGCGCCCTACGAGCAGTACTTC.

V gene TRBV9 combines with J gene TRBJ2-5; no firm D call. Trimming removed 0 bases at V and 2 bases at J, with 11 bases between. CDR3 length equals 15 residues. CDR1 is SGDLS, CDR2 YYNGEE, per germline. The CDR3 sequence: CASSVAGRIQETQYF. CDR3 coding DNA: TGTGCCAGCAGCGTAGCAGGCAGAATACAAGAGACCCAGTACTTC.

The chain is built from TRBV10-3 and TRBJ2-2, with TRBD1 as a possible D gene (6 bases). This CDR3 contains 15 residues. V lost 6 bases and J lost 3, with 14 bases in between. Germline CDR1 is ENHRY and CDR2 is SYGVKD. CDR3 residues: CAISPEGVDTGELFF. The CDR3, as DNA: TGTGCCATCAGCCCCGAGGGGGTGGACACCGGGGAGCTGTTTTTT.

This clonotype was observed a handful of times. The chain has TRBV7-3 and TRBJ1-1, with 8 bases that match TRBD1. The CDR3 loop spans 14 amino acids. Germline trimming cut 5 bases from V and 4 bases from J; bases unmatched to any gene: 6. Germline V CDR1 and CDR2: SGHTA, FQGTGA. CDR3 in amino acids: CASSKQGVGTEAFF. The CDR3 nucleotides are TGTGCCAGCAGCAAACAGGGGGTAGGCACTGAAGCTTTCTTT. Combining the CDR3 with reference TRBV7-3 and TRBJ1-1 gives the whole variable domain GAGVSQTPSNKVTEKGKYVELRCDPISGHTALYWYRQSLGQGPEFLIYFQGTGAADDSGLPNDRFFAVRPEGSVSTLKIQRTERGDSAVYLCASSKQGVGTEAFFGQGTRLTVV.

This clonotype turned up a few times. The gene calls are TRBV4-1 and TRBJ2-1, with 11 bases matching TRBD2. Losses at the gene ends were 0 bases for V and 3 bases for J; bases not matched to a gene: 16. Germline CDR1 is MGHRA and CDR2 is YSYEKL. The CDR3 contains 21 residues. In DNA, the CDR3 is TGCGCCAGCAGCCAAGATAACATTGAGGTAGCGGGGGGGCTACTCTACAATGAGCAGTTCTTC. As protein: CASSQDNIEVAGGLLYNEQFF.

V gene TRBV12-3 or TRBV12-4 combines with J gene TRBJ1-5; D remains ambiguous. Trimming left V 7 bases short and J 0 bases short, with 16 bases between. The length of the CDR3 is 16 residues. CDR3 amino acids: CASTNSGRPSNQPQHF. The CDR3 bases are TGTGCCAGCACAAACTCGGGCAGACCTAGCAATCAGCCCCAGCATTTT.

The chain combines TRBV18 with TRBJ2-1; tentative D call: TRBD1 (6 bases). The CDR3 covers 16 residues. Germline values: CDR1 KGHSH, CDR2 LQKENI. Between the trimmed V and J ends, which lost 2 bases and 6 bases, there was a span of 17 bases. For the CDR3, the DNA is TGTGCCAGCTCACCATCCAGGGGTTTTGGGGTCAATGAGCAGTTCTTC. Translation gives CASSPSRGFGVNEQFF.

The rearrangement uses TRBV5-1 and TRBJ2-7, with no clear D. In germline, CDR1 is SGHRS, CDR2 YFSETQ. V lost 0 bases and J lost 7, with 20 bases in between. This CDR3 is 16 amino acids long. The CDR3 reads CASSLVGSPRNNEQYF. The DNA of the CDR3 is TGCGCCAGCAGCTTGGTTGGCTCCCCGAGGAACAATGAGCAGTACTTC.

The rearrangement uses TRBV12-3 or TRBV12-4 and TRBJ2-2; D is uncertain. The CDR3 has 11 amino acids. Between the trimmed V and J ends, which lost 4 bases and 7 bases, there was a span of 4 bases. The CDR3 DNA reads as TGTGCCAGCAGTTCCCTCGGGGAGCTGTTTTTT. This codes for CASSSLGELFF.

V is TRBV20-1 and J is TRBJ1-1; 11 nucleotides align to TRBD1. V trimming: 6 bases; J trimming: 11 bases; junction bases outside the gene matches: 8. The CDR3 has 12 amino acids. The germline gives CDR1 DFQATT, CDR2 SNEGSKA (reference sequence). Here the CDR3 DNA reads TGCAGTGCACCGGACAGGGGGCTAGGGGCTTTCTTT. Protein sequence: CSAPDRGLGAFF.

V and J are TRBV29-1 and TRBJ2-7, with 10 bases fitting TRBD2. V dropped 4 bases and J dropped 2; count of bases not matched to a gene: 5. The V gene's germline CDR1 is SQVTM and CDR2 ANQGSEA. The CDR3 sequence is 14 residues long. The CDR3 DNA sequence: TGCAGCGTTGGGAAGGGGACTAGCGCCTACGAGCAGTACTTC. This translates into CSVGKGTSAYEQYF.

This chain connects TRBV9 to TRBJ1-4; 8 nucleotides agree with TRBD1. In germline, CDR1 is SGDLS, CDR2 YYNGEE. After removal of 0 bases from V and 7 bases from J, the junction contained 8 bases not matched to a gene. The CDR3 is 16 amino acids. The CDR3 nucleotides are TGTGCCAGCAGCGTAGGAGCGGACAGGGTTGGTGAAAAACTGTTTTTT. This codes for CASSVGADRVGEKLFF. The complete variable domain, with remaining parts taken from reference TRBV9 and TRBJ1-4, reads DSGVTQTPKHLITATGQRVTLRCSPRSGDLSVYWYQQSLDQGLQFLIQYYNGEERAKGNILERFSAQQFPDLHSELNLSSLELGDSALYFCASSVGADRVGEKLFFGSGTQLSVL.

This clonotype occurred a few times. The chain combines TRBV10-3 with TRBJ2-7, with 10 bases that match TRBD1. With V trimmed by 5 bases and J by 3 bases, 4 bases remained unmatched. Germline CDR1 reads ENHRY; CDR2 reads SYGVKD. The CDR3 spans 14 residues. CDR3 amino acids: CAISPGQGNYEQYF. CDR3 sequence (DNA): TGTGCCATCAGTCCGGGACAGGGGAACTACGAGCAGTACTTC.

This chain uses TRBV5-1 with TRBJ2-1, with D maybe TRBD2 (5 bases). The V and J ends lost 6 bases and 4 bases respectively, with 17 bases between them. CDR1 is SGHRS, CDR2 YFSETQ, per germline. The CDR3 is 15 residues long. DNA of the CDR3: TGCGCCAGCAACCCGGACTCATTCCTTTACAATGAGCAGTTCTTC. As protein: CASNPDSFLYNEQFF.

This clonotype came up a few times. The chain employs TRBV5-6 and TRBJ2-3; 8 bases align to TRBD1. The germline CDR1 and CDR2 sequences are SGHDT and YYEEEE. The CDR3 consists of 15 residues. V lost 4 bases, J lost 11 bases, and 15 bases stayed unmatched. This CDR3 reads CASSLRTGPKMGQYF. CDR3 in DNA: TGTGCCAGCAGCCTACGGACAGGGCCTAAAATGGGGCAGTATTTT.

V and J are TRBV27 and TRBJ2-1; no clear D. The length of the CDR3 is 11 residues. Germline CDR1 reads MNHEY; CDR2 reads SMNVEV (reference sequence). The germline V and J ends were trimmed by 6 bases and 9 bases, with 9 bases remaining between them. Written as DNA, the CDR3 is TGTGCCAGCAGCCACCCTTCTGAGCAGTTCTTC. It is translated as CASSHPSEQFF.

This chain links TRBV7-2 with TRBJ1-2, with no clear D. Germline-derived CDR1 and CDR2 are SGHTA and FQGNSA. The CDR3 has 13 amino acids. Trimming took 1 base from V and 8 from J, leaving 11 bases between them. The CDR3 DNA reads as TGTGCCAGCAGCTTAGGGGCGCCTTCGGGCTACACCTTC. Translating gives CASSLGAPSGYTF. Supplemented by reference TRBV7-2 and TRBJ1-2, the full variable domain reads GAGVSQSPSNKVTEKGKDVELRCDPISGHTALYWYRQSLGQGLEFLIYFQGNSAPDKSGLPSDRFSAERTGGSVSTLTIQRTQQEDSAVYLCASSLGAPSGYTFGSGTRLTVV.

The chain joins TRBV5-5 to TRBJ1-2, with D maybe TRBD1 (6 bases). CDR1 and CDR2 (germline): SGHKS, YYEKEE (reference sequence). The CDR3 consists of 15 residues. The V end was cut by 0 bases, the J end by 1 base, with 10 bases between. The CDR3 sequence is CASSLAGESNYGYTF. The CDR3 region has the DNA TGTGCCAGCAGCTTGGCAGGGGAAAGTAACTATGGCTACACCTTC.

The chain joins TRBV4-1 to TRBJ1-2; perhaps TRBD1 as D (6 bases). The V gene's germline CDR1 is MGHRA and CDR2 YSYEKL. V shed 2 bases and J shed 3 bases, with 13 bases lying between them. This CDR3 region has 15 residues. Written as DNA, the CDR3 is TGCGCCAGCAGCCAACGGGGGGACAACTACTATGGCTACACCTTC. This gives the protein CASSQRGDNYYGYTF.

The chain links TRBV4-3 to TRBJ1-2; D call uncertain. This CDR3 has 14 residues. The V and J ends lost 1 base and 2 bases respectively, with 8 bases between them. CDR1 and CDR2 from the germline V gene are LGHNA and YSLEER. As DNA, the CDR3 is TGCGCCAGCAGCCAAGCGGGCTTAAACTATGGCTACACCTTC. Amino acid sequence: CASSQAGLNYGYTF.

The J gene is TRBJ1-1, the V gene TRBV7-8; the D is unclear. Trimming pared 1 base from V and 1 base from J, leaving 7 bases between. The CDR3 runs 14 residues. The germline V gene encodes CDR1 SGHVS and CDR2 FQNEAQ. The CDR3 DNA follows: TGTGCCAGCAGCTTAGGGGCGTGGAACACTGAAGCTTTCTTT. It specifies CASSLGAWNTEAFF.

CDR3 region: CSVEGIGVGETQYF. CDR3 in DNA: TGCAGCGTTGAAGGTATAGGGGTCGGAGAGACCCAGTACTTC. This chain joins TRBV29-1 and TRBJ2-5, with a tentative D call TRBD1 (5 bases). V lost 1 base and J 4 bases, leaving 13 bases between the germline ends. The CDR3 covers 14 residues. Germline CDR1 is SQVTM and CDR2 is ANQGSEA.

V is TRBV27 and J is TRBJ1-5, with a possible D match to TRBD1 (5 bases). The germline V gene has CDR1 MNHEY and CDR2 SMNVEV (reference sequence). This CDR3 region has 15 residues. The V gene lost 5 bases and the J gene lost 6 bases, with 17 bases spanning the gap. The CDR3 DNA sequence: TGTGCCAGCAGTAACAATTGGGGGTCTAGTCAGCCCCAGCATTTT. Its translation: CASSNNWGSSQPQHF.

The sample holds a few counts of this clonotype. The genes are TRBV5-1 and TRBJ2-5; D gene uncertain. Germline V gives CDR1 SGHRS, CDR2 YFSETQ. V dropped 0 bases and J dropped 5 bases, with 14 bases sitting between them. The CDR3 contains 15 residues. The CDR3: CASSLAAPPRETQYF. In DNA, the CDR3 is TGCGCCAGCAGCTTGGCCGCACCTCCAAGGGAGACCCAGTACTTC.